The clone carrying this TCR beta chain was counted ten times or more. Its target is unknown. TCRdb reanalysed the multiplex PCR reads using MiXCR and keeps one entry per CDR3 protein. The table shows some 170,000 distinct CDR3 sequences, with approximately 33% occurring only once. These data come from a study of breast tumors, draining lymph nodes, adjacent tissues. Study findings and constraints: The lymph node origin of tumor T cells was framed as consistent with a hypothesis, not demonstrated. Luminal-like breast cancer showed significantly higher tumor–nontumor repertoire similarity than basal-like.

Samples came from axillary lymph nodes draining the breast cancer. Germline-derived CDR1 and CDR2 are SGHVS and FQNEAQ. This CDR3 is built from 14 residues. The junction had 5 bases not matched to a gene; V was cut back by 7 bases and J by 6 bases. The rearrangement links TRBV7-8 to TRBJ2-3; TRBD2 aligns across 12 bases. Sequenced sample: axillary lymph node tissue. This TCR derives from a female donor with breast cancer. Some clones in this sample may be carry-over from other donors' samples. In nucleotides, the CDR3 is TGTGCCAGCATAGGACTAGCGGGAAAGGATACGCAGTATTTT. Translated, it gives CASIGLAGKDTQYF.